This T cell receptor beta chain is from a study of vaccination effects on CD4 cells after COVID-19. Study results and limitations: Only 1 of 255 vaccine-induced clones from healthy vaccinees cross-reacted with common cold coronaviruses.

Worth noting for this clone: As yet, its antigen is unknown.

After expansion with viral peptide pools in the ViraFEST assay, antigen-specific CD4+ T cells were sequenced. Culture lasted about 11 days before CD4+ T cell isolation. The study found no prior SARS-CoV-2 infection in the vaccine recipients, who tested negative for nucleocapsid antibodies. Data came from immunoSEQ multiplex PCR; TCRdb stores just in-frame clones and leaves some out. The table has 77,000 or so clones, about four fifths seen once. The germline CDR1 and CDR2 sequences are SGHVS and FQNEAQ. This CDR3 spans 15 amino acids. Unmatched junction bases numbered 6, after V lost 5 bases and J lost 4 bases.

This specimen consisted of CD4+ T cells from PBMCs cultured with SARS-CoV-2 spike peptides, obtained before COVID-19 vaccination. This clonotype was obtained from a human donor who received a COVID-19 vaccine. The V gene is TRBV7-8, the J gene TRBJ2-5; 11 nucleotides line up with TRBD2. CDR3 DNA sequence: TGTGCCAGCAGCCCTACCGGACTAGCGGGAGAGACCCAGTACTTC. It is translated as CASSPTGLAGETQYF.